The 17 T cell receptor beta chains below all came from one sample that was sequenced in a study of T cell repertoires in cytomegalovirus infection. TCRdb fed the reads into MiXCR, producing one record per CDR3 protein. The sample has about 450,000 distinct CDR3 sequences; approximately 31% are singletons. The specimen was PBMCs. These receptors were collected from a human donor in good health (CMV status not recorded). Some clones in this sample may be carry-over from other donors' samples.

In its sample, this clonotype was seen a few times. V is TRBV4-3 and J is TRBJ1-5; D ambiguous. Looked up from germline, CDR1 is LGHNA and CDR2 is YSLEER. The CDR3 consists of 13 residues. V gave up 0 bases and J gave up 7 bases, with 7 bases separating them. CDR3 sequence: CASSQDQGQPQHF. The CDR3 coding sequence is TGCGCCAGCAGCCAAGATCAAGGCCAGCCCCAGCATTTT.

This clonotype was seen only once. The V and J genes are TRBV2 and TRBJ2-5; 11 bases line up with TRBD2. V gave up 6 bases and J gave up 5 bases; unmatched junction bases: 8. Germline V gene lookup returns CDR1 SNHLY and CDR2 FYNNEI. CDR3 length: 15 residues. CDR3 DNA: TGTGCCAGCAGGGAAACTAGCGGGGGTGTGGAGACCCAGTACTTC. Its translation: CASRETSGGVETQYF. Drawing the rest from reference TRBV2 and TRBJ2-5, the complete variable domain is EPEVTQTPSHQVTQMGQEVILRCVPISNHLYFYWYRQILGQKVEFLVSFYNNEISEKSEIFDDQFSVERPDGSNFTLKIRSTKLEDSAMYFCASRETSGGVETQYFGPGTRLLVL.

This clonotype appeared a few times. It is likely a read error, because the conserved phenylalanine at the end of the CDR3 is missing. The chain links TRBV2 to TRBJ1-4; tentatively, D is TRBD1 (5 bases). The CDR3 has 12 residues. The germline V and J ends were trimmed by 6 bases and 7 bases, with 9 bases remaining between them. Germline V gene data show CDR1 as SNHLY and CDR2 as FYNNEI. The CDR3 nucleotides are TGTGCCAGCAGGCAGGGAGGTGAAAAACTGTTTTTG. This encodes CASRQGGEKLFL.

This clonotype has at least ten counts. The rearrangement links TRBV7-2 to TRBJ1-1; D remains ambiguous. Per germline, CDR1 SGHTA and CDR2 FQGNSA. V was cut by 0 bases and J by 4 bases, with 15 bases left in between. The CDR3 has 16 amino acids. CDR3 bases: TGTGCCAGCAGCTTAGCCGATCTGGGGTTTGCCACTGAAGCTTTCTTT. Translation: CASSLADLGFATEAFF.

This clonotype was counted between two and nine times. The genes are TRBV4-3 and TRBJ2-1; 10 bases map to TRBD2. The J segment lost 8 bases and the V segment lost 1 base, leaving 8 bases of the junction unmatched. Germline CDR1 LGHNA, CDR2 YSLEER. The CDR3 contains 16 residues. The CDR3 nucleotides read TGCGCCAGCAGCCAAGGGCCTAGCGGGGGTGGCGATGAGCAGTTCTTC. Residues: CASSQGPSGGGDEQFF.

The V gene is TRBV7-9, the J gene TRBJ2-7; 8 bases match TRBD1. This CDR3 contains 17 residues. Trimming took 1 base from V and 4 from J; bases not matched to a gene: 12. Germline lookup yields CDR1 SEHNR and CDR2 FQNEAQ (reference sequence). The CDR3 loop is CASSLGPDRGSLYEQYF. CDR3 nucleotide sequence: TGTGCCAGCAGCTTAGGACCAGACAGGGGTTCCCTTTACGAGCAGTACTTC. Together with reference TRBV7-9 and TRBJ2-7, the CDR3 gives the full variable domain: DTGVSQNPRHKITKRGQNVTFRCDPISEHNRLYWYRQTLGQGPEFLTYFQNEAQLEKSRLLSDRFSAERPKGSFSTLEIQRTEQGDSAMYLCASSLGPDRGSLYEQYFGPGTRLTVT.

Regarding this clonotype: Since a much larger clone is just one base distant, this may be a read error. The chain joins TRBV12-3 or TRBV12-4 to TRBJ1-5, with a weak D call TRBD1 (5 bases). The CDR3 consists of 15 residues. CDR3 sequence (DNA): TGTTCCAGCAGTTTCGACAGTCTTAGCAATCAGCCCCAGCATTTT. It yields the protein CSSSFDSLSNQPQHF.

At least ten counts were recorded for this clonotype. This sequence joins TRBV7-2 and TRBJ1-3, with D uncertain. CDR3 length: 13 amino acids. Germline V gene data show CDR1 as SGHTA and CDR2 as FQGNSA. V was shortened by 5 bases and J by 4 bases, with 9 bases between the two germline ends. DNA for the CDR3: TGTGCCAGCAGCGTTTATCTAGGAAACACCATATATTTT. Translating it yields CASSVYLGNTIYF.

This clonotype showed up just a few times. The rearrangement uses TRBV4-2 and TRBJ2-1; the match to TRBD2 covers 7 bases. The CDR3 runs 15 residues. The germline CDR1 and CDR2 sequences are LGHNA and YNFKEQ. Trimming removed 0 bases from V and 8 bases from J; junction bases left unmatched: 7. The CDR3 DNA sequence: TGTGCCAGCAGCCAAGAGGCTAGCGGCCGAGATGAGCAGTTCTTC. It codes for CASSQEASGRDEQFF.

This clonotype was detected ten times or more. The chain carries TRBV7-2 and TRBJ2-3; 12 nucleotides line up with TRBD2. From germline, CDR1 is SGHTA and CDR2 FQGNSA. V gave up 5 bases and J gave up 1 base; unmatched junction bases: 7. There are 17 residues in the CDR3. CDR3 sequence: CASSVRTSGARTDTQYF. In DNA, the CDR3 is TGTGCCAGCAGCGTGCGGACTAGCGGGGCCCGCACAGATACGCAGTATTTT. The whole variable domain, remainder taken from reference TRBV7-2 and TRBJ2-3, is GAGVSQSPSNKVTEKGKDVELRCDPISGHTALYWYRQSLGQGLEFLIYFQGNSAPDKSGLPSDRFSAERTGGSVSTLTIQRTQQEDSAVYLCASSVRTSGARTDTQYFGPGTRLTVL.

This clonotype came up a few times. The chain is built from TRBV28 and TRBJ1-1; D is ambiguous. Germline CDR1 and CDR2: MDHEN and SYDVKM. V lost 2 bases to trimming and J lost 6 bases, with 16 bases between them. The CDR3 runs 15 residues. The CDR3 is CASSLTDPGSPEAFF. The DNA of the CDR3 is TGTGCCAGCAGTTTAACGGACCCGGGGAGCCCTGAAGCTTTCTTT.

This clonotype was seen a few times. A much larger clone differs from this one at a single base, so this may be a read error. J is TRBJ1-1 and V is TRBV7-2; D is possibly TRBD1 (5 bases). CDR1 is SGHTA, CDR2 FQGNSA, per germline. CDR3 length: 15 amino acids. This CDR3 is CASTPGHSQNTDAFF. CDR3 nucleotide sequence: TGTGCCAGCACCCCCGGACATTCTCAAAACACTGACGCTTTCTTT.

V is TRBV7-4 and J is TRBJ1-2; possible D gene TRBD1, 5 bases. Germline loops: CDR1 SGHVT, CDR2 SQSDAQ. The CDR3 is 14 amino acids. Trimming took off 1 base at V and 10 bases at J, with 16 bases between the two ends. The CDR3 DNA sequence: TGTGCCAGCAGCTTAGGCAGGGCGCCTATAAACTACACCTTC. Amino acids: CASSLGRAPINYTF. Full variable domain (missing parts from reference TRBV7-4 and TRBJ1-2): GAGVSQSPRYKVAKRGRDVALRCDSISGHVTLYWYRQTLGQGSEVLTYSQSDAQRDKSGRPSGRFSAERPERSVSTLKIQRTEQGDSAVYLCASSLGRAPINYTFGSGTRLTVV.

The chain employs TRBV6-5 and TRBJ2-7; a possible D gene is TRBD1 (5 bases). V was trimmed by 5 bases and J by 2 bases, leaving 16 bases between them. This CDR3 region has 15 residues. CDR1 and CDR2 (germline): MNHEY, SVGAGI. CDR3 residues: CASSTTKKGAYEQYF. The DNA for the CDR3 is TGTGCCAGCAGTACCACAAAAAAAGGGGCCTACGAGCAGTACTTC.

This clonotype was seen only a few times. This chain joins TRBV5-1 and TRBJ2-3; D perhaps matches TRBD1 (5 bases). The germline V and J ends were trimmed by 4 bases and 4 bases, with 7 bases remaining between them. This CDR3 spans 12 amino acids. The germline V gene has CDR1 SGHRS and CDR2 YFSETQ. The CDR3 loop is CASSQGADTQYF. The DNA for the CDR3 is TGCGCCAGCAGCCAGGGCGCAGATACGCAGTATTTT.

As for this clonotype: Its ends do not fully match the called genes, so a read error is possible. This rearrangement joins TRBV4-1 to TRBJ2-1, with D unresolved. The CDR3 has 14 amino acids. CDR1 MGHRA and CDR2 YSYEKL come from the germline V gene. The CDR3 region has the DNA TGTGCCAGCAGCCAAGATCCGGGTATGAATGAGCAGTTCTTC. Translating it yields CASSQDPGMNEQFF.

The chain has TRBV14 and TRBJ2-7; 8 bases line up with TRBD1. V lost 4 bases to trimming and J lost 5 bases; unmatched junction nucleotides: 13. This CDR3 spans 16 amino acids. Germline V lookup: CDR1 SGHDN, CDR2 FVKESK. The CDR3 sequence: CASSRRSQGAKNEQYF. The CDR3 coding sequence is TGTGCCAGCAGCCGAAGGAGCCAGGGGGCGAAGAACGAGCAGTACTTC.